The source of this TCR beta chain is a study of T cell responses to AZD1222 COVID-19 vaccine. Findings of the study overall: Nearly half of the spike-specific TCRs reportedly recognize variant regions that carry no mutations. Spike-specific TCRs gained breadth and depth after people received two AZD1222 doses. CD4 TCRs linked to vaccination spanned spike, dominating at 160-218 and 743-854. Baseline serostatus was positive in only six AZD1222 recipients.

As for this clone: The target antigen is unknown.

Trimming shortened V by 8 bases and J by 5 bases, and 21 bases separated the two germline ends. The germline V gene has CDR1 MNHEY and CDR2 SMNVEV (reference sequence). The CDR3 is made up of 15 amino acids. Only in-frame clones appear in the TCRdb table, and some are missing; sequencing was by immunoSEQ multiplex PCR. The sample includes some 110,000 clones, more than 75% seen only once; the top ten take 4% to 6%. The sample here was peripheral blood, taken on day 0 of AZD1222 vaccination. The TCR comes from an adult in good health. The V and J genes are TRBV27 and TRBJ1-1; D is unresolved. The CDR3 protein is CASDRVPPPKTEAFF. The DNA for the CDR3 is TGTGCCAGCGATCGAGTCCCTCCACCAAAGACTGAAGCTTTCTTT.